The present entry profiles one T cell receptor beta chain with its context. This sample was included in a study of T cell responses to AZD1222 COVID-19 vaccine. This CDR3 is built from 15 residues. Germline assignment: CDR1 SEHNR and CDR2 FQNEAQ (reference sequence). With 1 base clipped from V and 2 bases from J, the junction kept 2 bases outside the gene matches. Only in-frame clones appear in the TCRdb table, and some are missing; sequencing was by immunoSEQ multiplex PCR. The sample lists 100,000 to 150,000 clones; 85% to 90% were seen once. The source is an adult in good health. This specimen was peripheral blood, taken on day 0 of AZD1222 vaccination. J is TRBJ1-2 and V is TRBV7-9; 9 nucleotides line up with TRBD1. This CDR3 is CASSLGGQGNYGYTF. The CDR3 bases are TGTGCCAGCAGCTTAGGAGGACAGGGGAACTATGGCTACACCTTC.